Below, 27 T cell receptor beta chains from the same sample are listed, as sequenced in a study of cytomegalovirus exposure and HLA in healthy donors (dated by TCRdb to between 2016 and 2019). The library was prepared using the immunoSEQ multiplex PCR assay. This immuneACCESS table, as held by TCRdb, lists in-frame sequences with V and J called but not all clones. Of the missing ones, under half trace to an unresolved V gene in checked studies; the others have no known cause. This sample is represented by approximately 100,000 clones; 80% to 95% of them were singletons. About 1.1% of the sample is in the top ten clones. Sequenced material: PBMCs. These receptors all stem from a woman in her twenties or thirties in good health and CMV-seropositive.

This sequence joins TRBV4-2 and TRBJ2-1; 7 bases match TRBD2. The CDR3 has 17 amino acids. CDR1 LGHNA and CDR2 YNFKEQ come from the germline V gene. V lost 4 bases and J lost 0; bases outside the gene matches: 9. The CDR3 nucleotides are TGTGCCAGCAGCCCTAGGGTGGGCGGGAGCTCCTACAATGAGCAGTTCTTC. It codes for CASSPRVGGSSYNEQFF.

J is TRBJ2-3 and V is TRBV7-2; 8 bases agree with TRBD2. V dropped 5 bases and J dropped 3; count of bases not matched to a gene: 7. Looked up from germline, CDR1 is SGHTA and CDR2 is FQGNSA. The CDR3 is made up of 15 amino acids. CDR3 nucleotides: TGTGCCAGCAGCGGGGTAGCGGGACTGACAGATACGCAGTATTTT. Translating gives CASSGVAGLTDTQYF.

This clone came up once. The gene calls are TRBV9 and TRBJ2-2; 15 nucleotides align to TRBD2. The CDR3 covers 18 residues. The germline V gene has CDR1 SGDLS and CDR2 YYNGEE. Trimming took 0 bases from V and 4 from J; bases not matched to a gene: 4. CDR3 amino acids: CASSVDLGLAGGTGELFF. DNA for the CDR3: TGTGCCAGCAGCGTAGACCTGGGACTAGCGGGAGGCACCGGGGAGCTGTTTTTT.

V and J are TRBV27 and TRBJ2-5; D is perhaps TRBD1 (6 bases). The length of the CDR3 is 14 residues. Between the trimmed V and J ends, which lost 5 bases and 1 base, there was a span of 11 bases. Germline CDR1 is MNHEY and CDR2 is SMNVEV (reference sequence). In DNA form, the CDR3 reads TGTGCCAGCAGTCGAGGGGACACCCAAGAGACCCAGTACTTC. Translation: CASSRGDTQETQYF.

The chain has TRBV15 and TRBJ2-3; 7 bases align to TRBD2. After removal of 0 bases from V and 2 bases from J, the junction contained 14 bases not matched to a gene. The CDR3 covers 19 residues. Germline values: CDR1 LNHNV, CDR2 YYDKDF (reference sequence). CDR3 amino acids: CATSRDARIWRENTDTQYF. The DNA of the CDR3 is TGTGCCACCAGCAGAGATGCGCGGATATGGCGGGAGAACACAGATACGCAGTATTTT.

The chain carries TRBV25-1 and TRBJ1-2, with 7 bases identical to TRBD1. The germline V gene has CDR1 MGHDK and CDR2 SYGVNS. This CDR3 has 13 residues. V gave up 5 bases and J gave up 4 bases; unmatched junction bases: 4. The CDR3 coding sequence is TGTGCCAGCAGTTGGGACAGTCGCTATGGCTACACCTTC. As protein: CASSWDSRYGYTF.

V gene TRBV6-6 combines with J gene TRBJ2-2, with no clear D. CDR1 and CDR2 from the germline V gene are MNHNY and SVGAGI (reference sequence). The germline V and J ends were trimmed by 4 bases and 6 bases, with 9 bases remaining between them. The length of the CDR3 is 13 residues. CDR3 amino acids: CASSFVSAGELFF. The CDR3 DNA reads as TGTGCCAGCAGTTTCGTGTCAGCCGGGGAGCTGTTTTTT.

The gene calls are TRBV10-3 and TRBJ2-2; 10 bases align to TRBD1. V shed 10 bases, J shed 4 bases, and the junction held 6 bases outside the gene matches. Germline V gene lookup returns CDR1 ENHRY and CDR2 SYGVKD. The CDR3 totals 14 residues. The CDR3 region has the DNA TGTGCCACCGCGGGACAGGGGTCCACCGGGGAGCTGTTTTTT. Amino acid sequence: CATAGQGSTGELFF.

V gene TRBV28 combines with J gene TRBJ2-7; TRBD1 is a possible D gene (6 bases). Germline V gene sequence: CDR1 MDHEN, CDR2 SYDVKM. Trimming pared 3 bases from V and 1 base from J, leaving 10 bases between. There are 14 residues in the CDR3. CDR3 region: CASSLSGASYEQYF. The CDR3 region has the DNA TGTGCCAGCAGTTTGTCAGGGGCTTCCTACGAGCAGTACTTC.

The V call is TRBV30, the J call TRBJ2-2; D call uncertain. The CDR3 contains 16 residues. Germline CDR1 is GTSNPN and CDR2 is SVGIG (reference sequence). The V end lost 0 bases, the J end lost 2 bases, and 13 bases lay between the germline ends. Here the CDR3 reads CAWSVTRSANTGELFF. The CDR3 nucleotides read TGTGCCTGGAGTGTGACCAGGTCTGCTAACACCGGGGAGCTGTTTTTT. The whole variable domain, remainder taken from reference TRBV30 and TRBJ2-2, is SQTIHQWPATLVQPVGSPLSLECTVEGTSNPNLYWYRQAAGRGLQLLFYSVGIGQISSEVPQNLSASRPQDRQFILSSKKLLLSDSGFYLCAWSVTRSANTGELFFGEGSRLTVL.

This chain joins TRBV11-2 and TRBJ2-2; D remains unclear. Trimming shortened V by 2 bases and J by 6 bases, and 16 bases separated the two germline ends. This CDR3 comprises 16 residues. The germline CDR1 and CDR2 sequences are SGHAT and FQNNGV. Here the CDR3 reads CASSLIFGVRAGELFF. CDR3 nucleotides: TGTGCCAGCAGCTTAATTTTTGGAGTTCGCGCCGGGGAGCTGTTTTTT.

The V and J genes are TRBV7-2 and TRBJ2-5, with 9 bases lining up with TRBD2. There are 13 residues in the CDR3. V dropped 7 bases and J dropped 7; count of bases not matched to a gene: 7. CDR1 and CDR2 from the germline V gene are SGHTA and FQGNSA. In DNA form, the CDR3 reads TGTGCCAGCACGATAGCGGGAGCTATGACCCAGTACTTC. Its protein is CASTIAGAMTQYF.

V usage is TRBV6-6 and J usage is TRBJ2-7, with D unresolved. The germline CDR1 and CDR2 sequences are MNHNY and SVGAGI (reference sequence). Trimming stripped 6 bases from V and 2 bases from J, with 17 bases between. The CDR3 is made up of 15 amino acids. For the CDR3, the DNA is TGTGCCAGCAGCCTGGGCGCAGTGAAGACCTACGAGCAGTACTTC. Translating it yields CASSLGAVKTYEQYF.

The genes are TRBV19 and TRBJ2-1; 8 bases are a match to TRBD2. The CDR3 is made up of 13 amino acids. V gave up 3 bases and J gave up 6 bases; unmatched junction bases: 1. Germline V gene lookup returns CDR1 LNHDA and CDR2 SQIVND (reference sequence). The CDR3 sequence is CASSIGTSNEQFF. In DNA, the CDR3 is TGTGCCAGTAGTATCGGGACTAGCAATGAGCAGTTCTTC.

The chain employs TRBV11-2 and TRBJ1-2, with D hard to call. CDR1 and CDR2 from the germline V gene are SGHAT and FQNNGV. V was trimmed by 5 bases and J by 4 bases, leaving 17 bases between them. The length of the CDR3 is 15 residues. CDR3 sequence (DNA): TGTGCCAGCAGCCCCCGAGGCGGGAAAGGCTATGGCTACACCTTC. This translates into CASSPRGGKGYGYTF.

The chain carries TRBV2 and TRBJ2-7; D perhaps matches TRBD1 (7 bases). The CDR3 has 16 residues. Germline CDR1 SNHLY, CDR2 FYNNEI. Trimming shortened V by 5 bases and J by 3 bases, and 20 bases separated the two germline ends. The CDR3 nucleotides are TGTGCCAGCAGTTCTCCCAGGGGGGAAACCGTCTACGAGCAGTACTTC. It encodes CASSSPRGETVYEQYF.

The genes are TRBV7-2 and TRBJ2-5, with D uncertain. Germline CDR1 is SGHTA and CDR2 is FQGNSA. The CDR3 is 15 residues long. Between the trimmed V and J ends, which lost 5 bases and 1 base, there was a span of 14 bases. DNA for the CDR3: TGTGCCAGCAGCAGAGAGGCACTCACCCAAGAGACCCAGTACTTC. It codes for CASSREALTQETQYF.

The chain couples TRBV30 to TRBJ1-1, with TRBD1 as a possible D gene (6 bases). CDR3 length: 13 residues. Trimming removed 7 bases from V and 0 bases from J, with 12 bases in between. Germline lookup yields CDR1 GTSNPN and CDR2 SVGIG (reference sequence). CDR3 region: CASRQGMNTEAFF. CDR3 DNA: TGTGCCTCCCGTCAGGGGATGAACACTGAAGCTTTCTTT.

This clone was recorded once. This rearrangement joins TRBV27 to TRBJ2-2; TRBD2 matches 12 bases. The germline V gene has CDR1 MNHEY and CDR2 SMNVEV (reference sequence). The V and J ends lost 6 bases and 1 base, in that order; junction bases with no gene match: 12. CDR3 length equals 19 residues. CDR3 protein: CASSTPRLAGVGNTGELFF. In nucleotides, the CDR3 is TGTGCCAGCAGCACCCCGAGACTAGCGGGAGTGGGGAACACCGGGGAGCTGTTTTTT.

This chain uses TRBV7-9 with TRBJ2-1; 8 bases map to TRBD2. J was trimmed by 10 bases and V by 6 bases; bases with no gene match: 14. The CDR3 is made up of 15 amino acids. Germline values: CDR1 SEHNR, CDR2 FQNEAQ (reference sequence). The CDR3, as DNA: TGTGCCAGCAGGGGACTAGGAATTACTTCTTGGGAGCAGTTCTTC. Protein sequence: CASRGLGITSWEQFF.

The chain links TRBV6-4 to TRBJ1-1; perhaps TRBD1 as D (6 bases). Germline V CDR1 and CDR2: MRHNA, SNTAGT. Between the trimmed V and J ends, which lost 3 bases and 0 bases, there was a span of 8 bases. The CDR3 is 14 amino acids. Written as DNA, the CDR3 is TGTGCCAGCAGTGAATACAGGGTGAACACTGAAGCTTTCTTT. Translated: CASSEYRVNTEAFF.

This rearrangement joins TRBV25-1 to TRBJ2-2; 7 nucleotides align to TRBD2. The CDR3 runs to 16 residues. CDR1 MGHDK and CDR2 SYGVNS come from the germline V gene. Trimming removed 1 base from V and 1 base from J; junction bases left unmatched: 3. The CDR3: CASSEWGEGNTGELFF. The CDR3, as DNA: TGTGCCAGCAGTGAATGGGGGGAGGGGAACACCGGGGAGCTGTTTTTT.

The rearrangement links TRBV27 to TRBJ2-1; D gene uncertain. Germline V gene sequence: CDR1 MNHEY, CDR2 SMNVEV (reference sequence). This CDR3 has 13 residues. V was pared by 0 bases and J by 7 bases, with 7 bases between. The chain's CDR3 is CASSLSFLNEQFF. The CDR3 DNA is TGTGCCAGCAGTTTATCGTTCCTGAATGAGCAGTTCTTC.

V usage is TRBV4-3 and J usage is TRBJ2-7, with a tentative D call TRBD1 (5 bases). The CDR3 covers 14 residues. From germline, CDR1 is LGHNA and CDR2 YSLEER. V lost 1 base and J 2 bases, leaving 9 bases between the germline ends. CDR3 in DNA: TGCGCCAGCAGCCAAGGCAGGGTTGCCTACGAGCAGTACTTC. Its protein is CASSQGRVAYEQYF.

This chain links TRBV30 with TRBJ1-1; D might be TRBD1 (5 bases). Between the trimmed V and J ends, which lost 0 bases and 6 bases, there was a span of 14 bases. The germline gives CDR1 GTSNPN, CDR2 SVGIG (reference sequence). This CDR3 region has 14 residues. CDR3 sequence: CAWSVPGRFAEAFF. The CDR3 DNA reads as TGTGCCTGGAGTGTACCAGGGCGATTCGCTGAAGCTTTCTTT.

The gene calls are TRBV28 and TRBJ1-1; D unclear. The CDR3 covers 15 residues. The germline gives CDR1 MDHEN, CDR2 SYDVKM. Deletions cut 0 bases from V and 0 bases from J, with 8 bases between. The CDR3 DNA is TGTGCCAGCAGTTTATGGACAACCATGAACACTGAAGCTTTCTTT. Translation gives CASSLWTTMNTEAFF.

CDR3 DNA: TGCAGTGGTGGGACTAGCGGGAGGGCGGGCCAGTTCTTC. Its protein is CSGGTSGRAGQFF. The genes are TRBV29-1 and TRBJ2-1; 16 nucleotides line up with TRBD2. This CDR3 is 13 amino acids long. Germline lookup yields CDR1 SQVTM and CDR2 ANQGSEA.